The sequence of this T cell receptor beta chain was determined in a study of beta chain features in type 1 diabetes (dated by TCRdb to 2016 to 2019). For context, the study as a whole: Mean age, gender distribution, total cell number and subset yield were not different between patients and healthy donors. Across all samples, almost 110 million sorted cells were examined, and cell number per subset correlated strongly with RNA yield. The study compared the TCRB repertoires of sorted circulating CD4+ T cell subsets in recently diagnosed type 1 diabetes patients with those in matched healthy donors. Regulatory and stem cell-like memory subsets were isolated from only 8 patients and roughly eight healthy donors, whereas naive and central memory subsets came from all 28 donors.

The entire isolated RNA was reverse transcribed using the High Capacity cDNA Reverse Transcription Kit, and thus expressed TCRB transcripts were sequenced. Naive, central memory and regulatory T cell samples underwent deep immunoSEQ sequencing, averaging about 3.5 million total reads per sample. Sorted cells were lysed in RLT buffer, and RNA was extracted using DNase-treated RNeasy Micro or Mini kits according to cell number. To prevent cross-contamination, each cell subset was processed individually, whereas patient and healthy donor samples were processed jointly. The immunoSEQ multiplex PCR was used to amplify TCRB sequences from cDNA, generating 87-bp fragments that spanned the CDR3 region. The amplicons were sequenced using the Illumina HiSeq platform. From the authors' description of their analysis: Synthetic template baselines were used to correct PCR bias computationally, reads within Hamming distance 2 were collapsed, and singletons that could not be merged were discarded. By aligning reads against IMGT, V, D and J genes, CDR3 length, and insertions or deletions at six rearrangement sites were assigned. Clonotype counts were normalized to sorted cell number within each subset before computing true diversity and Gini coefficients with the tcR R package. The overlap coefficient, calculated on TCRB nucleotide sequences, was used to measure repertoire sharing. TCRdb holds this immuneACCESS table with in-frame rearrangements only. Some clones are missing; in checked studies, unresolved V genes explain under half, and the rest has no known cause. The D gene and trimming were derived from the DNA, and the V and J assignments and clone size from that table. Across this sample there are 140,000 to 150,000 clones, with approximately 52% seen only once. The ten largest clones represent 0.35% to 0.45% of the sample.

This clone has just a few counts. Its target antigen remains unknown. One base away there is no much larger clone; base qualities are not given. Beyond this particular receptor, the publication reports: Naive, central memory and regulatory TCRB repertoires appeared to be more alike among patients than among healthy donors. PCR might favor shorter templates, but patient and control samples were amplified and corrected together, so any skew would affect both groups equally. Type 1 diabetes patients showed a moderate but significant shortening of TCRB CDR3 length in all four CD4+ subsets. Because cDNA was sequenced instead of genomic DNA, highly expressing activated cells could be over-represented, though the groups showed no difference in activation or CD3 levels. Because the HLA sub-analyses included only small numbers of individuals, any influence of HLA type on TCRB rearrangement was left unresolved. At VDJ recombination sites, type 1 diabetes patients had fewer insertions and more deleted nucleotides, which implies abnormalities in thymic rearrangement.

Taken from the germline V gene, the CDR1 and CDR2 loops are LGHNA and YNFKEQ. Spanning cysteine to phenylalanine, the CDR3 consists of 16 amino acids. The kept DNA is CDR3 alone, 48 bases in frame from the first base. V is pruned by 5 bases and J by 2 bases, leaving 11 bases of the junction without a gene match. From each donor, a single peripheral blood sample of 95 to 150 mL on average was drawn into heparinised tubes. Naive, central memory, regulatory and stem cell-like memory CD4+ T cells were sorted on a BD FACSAria II using a panel including CD45RO, CCR7, CD25, CD127, CD95 and CD27. All sorted populations exceeded 95% purity. Right away, PBMCs were isolated by Lymphoprep density gradient centrifugation and were stained directly, with no culture step. So that batch effects would be minimized, each experiment stained and sorted samples in pairs, pairing one healthy donor with one patient.

The sequence derives from a man between 18 and 29 years old in good health. The sequence is built from TRBV4-2 and TRBJ2-7; 8 nucleotides in the junction match TRBD1. Sequencing was performed on Tregs from blood. The sample's cell subset or site label, in plain terms: regulatory CD4+ T cells. The CDR3 region has the sequence CASSSLSGTGAYEQYF. The nucleotide sequence is given as TGTGCCAGCAGCTCACTTTCCGGGACAGGAGCCTACGAGCAGTACTTC.